The 8 T cell receptor beta chains presented below share a single source sample, sequenced in a study of vaccination and CD4 T cells after COVID-19. Their target antigens are unknown. Oncomine TCR Beta short-read sequencing was applied to DNA from cultured CD4+ T cells. From the PCR reads, TCRdb called clonotypes with MiXCR, one entry per CDR3 protein. The sample yields under 15,000 distinct CDR3 sequences, 60% to 80% seen once. Specified treatment: roughly 10-day PBMC culture with coronavirus spike peptide pools or control peptides (ViraFEST assay). The specimen was CD4+ T cells from blood, cultured in vitro. All receptors derive from a human donor who had recovered from COVID-19.

In regard to this clonotype: A junction boundary mismatches the germline segment, possibly from a read error. The genes are TRBV7-9 and TRBJ2-7, with 7 bases aligning to TRBD1. This CDR3 comprises 12 residues. CDR1 is SEHNR and CDR2 is FQNEAQ in the germline V gene (reference sequence). The CDR3 bases are TGTACCAGCAGCCGGGACAGCTACGAGCAGTACTTC. As protein: CTSSRDSYEQYF.

The chain combines TRBV27 with TRBJ2-1; perhaps TRBD2 as D (5 bases). The V gene's germline CDR1 is MNHEY and CDR2 SMNVEV (reference sequence). Trimming removed 5 bases at V and 4 bases at J, with 15 bases between. There are 15 residues in the CDR3. CDR3: CASSPRPSRYNEQFF. CDR3 coding DNA: TGTGCCAGCAGTCCCCGCCCTAGCAGATACAATGAGCAGTTCTTC.

The J gene is TRBJ2-2, the V gene TRBV7-6, with D tentatively TRBD1 (6 bases). Germline-derived CDR1 and CDR2 are SGHVS and FNYEAQ. This CDR3 has 13 amino acids. The CDR3 loop is CASAWTDSGELFF. CDR3 DNA sequence: TGTGCTAGCGCATGGACGGACAGCGGGGAGCTGTTTTTT.

V usage is TRBV20-1 and J usage is TRBJ1-1; TRBD1 matches 9 bases. V trimming: 3 bases; J trimming: 4 bases; junction bases outside the gene matches: 9. CDR3 length: 15 residues. Looked up from germline, CDR1 is DFQATT and CDR2 is SNEGSKA (reference sequence). CDR3 region: CSARITGGWSTEAFF. DNA of the CDR3: TGCAGTGCTAGGATAACAGGGGGCTGGAGCACTGAAGCTTTCTTT.

This rearrangement joins TRBV20-1 to TRBJ1-3; perhaps TRBD1 as D (5 bases). V lost 0 bases to trimming and J lost 6 bases, with 12 bases between them. Germline values: CDR1 DFQATT, CDR2 SNEGSKA (reference sequence). This CDR3 is 14 amino acids long. CDR3 in amino acids: CSARDRPGKNTIYF. In DNA, the CDR3 is TGCAGTGCTAGAGATCGTCCAGGGAAAAACACCATATATTTT.

This clonotype was detected a few times. The chain carries TRBV20-1 and TRBJ2-3, with D tentatively TRBD2 (6 bases). Trimming removed 1 base at V and 3 bases at J, with 14 bases between. Germline V gives CDR1 DFQATT, CDR2 SNEGSKA (reference sequence). The CDR3 is 15 amino acids. The CDR3 DNA follows: TGCAGTGCTAGAGCCGGGAGAGTTTGGACAGATACGCAGTATTTT. It yields the protein CSARAGRVWTDTQYF.

This clonotype occurred once. This rearrangement joins TRBV5-4 to TRBJ2-2; 10 nucleotides align to TRBD2. The V gene's germline CDR1 is SGHNT and CDR2 YYREEE (reference sequence). Unmatched junction bases numbered 2, after V lost 3 bases and J lost 3 bases. The CDR3 spans 15 residues. The CDR3 spells CASSSGLAHTGELFF. CDR3 in DNA: TGTGCCAGCAGCTCGGGACTAGCGCACACCGGGGAGCTGTTTTTT.

This clonotype was counted only a few times. The chain recombines TRBV20-1 with TRBJ1-6; D is unclear. This CDR3 has 13 amino acids. V lost 6 bases to trimming and J lost 9 bases, with 15 bases between them. Germline lookup yields CDR1 DFQATT and CDR2 SNEGSKA (reference sequence). The CDR3, as DNA: TGCAGTGCCGAGATTTCGGACGGTTCACCCCTCCACTTT. As protein: CSAEISDGSPLHF.